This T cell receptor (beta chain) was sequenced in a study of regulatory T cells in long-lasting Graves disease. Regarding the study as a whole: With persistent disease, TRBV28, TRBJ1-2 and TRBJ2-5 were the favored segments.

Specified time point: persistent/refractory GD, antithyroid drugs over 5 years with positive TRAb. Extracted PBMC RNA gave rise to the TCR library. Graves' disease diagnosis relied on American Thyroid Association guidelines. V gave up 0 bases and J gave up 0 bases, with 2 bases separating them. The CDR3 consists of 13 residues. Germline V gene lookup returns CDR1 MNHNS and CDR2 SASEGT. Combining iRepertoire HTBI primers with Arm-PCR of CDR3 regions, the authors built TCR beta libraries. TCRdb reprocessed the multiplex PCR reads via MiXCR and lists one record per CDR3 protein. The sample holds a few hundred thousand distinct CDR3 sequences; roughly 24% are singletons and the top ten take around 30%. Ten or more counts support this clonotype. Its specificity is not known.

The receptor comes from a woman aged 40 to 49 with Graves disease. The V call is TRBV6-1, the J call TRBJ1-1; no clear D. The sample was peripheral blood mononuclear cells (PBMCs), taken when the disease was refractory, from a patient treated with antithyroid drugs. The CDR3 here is CASSEALNTEAFF. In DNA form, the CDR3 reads TGTGCCAGCAGTGAAGCGTTGAACACTGAAGCTTTCTTT.